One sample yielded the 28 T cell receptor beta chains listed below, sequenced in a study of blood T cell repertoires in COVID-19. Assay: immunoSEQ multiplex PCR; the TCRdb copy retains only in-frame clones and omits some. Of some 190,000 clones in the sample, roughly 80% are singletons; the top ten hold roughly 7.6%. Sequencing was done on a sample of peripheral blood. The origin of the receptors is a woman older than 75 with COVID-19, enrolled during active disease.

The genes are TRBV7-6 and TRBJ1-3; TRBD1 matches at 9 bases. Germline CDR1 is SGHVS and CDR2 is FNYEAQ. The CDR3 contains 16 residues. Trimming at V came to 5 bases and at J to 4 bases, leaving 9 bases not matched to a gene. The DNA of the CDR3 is TGTGCCAGCAGCAAGCGGGGACAGGGAGGAGGAAACACCATATATTTT. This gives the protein CASSKRGQGGGNTIYF.

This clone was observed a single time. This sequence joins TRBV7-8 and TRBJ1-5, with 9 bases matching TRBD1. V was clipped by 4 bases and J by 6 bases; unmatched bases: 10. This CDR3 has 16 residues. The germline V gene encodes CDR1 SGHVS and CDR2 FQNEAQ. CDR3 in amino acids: CASSYRDRDSGQPQHF. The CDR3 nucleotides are TGTGCCAGCAGCTACCGGGACAGGGATTCCGGTCAGCCCCAGCATTTT. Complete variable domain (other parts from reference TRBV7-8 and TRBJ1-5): GAGVSQSPRYKVAKRGQDVALRCDPISGHVSLFWYQQALGQGPEFLTYFQNEAQLDKSGLPSDRFFAERPEGSVSTLKIQRTQQEDSAVYLCASSYRDRDSGQPQHFGDGTRLSIL.

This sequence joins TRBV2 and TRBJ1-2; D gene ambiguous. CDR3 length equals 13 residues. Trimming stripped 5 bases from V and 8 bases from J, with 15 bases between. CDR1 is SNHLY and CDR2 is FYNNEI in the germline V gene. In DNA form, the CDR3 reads TGTGCCAGCAGTCTCGGGGTTACTAGCGGCTACACCTTC. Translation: CASSLGVTSGYTF.

The CDR3 DNA follows: TGTGCCAGCAGCCCGGACAGGGGGCATGGCTACACCTTC. The encoded protein is CASSPDRGHGYTF. The genes are TRBV5-4 and TRBJ1-2; 11 positions match TRBD1. The CDR3 is made up of 13 amino acids. Trimming took 4 bases from V and 6 from J; bases not matched to a gene: 2. Germline CDR1 and CDR2: SGHNT and YYREEE (reference sequence).

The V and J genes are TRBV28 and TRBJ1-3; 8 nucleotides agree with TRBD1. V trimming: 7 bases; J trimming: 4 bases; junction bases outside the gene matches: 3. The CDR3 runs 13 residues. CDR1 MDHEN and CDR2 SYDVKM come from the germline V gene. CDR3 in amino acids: CASTDRGGNTIYF. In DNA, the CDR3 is TGTGCCAGCACCGACAGGGGAGGAAACACCATATATTTT.

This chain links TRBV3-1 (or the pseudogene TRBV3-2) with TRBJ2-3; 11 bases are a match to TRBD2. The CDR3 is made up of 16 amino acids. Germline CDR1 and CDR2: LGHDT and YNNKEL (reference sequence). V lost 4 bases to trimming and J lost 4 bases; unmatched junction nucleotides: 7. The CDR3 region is CASSRSIAGGADTQYF. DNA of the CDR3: TGTGCCAGCAGCCGGTCGATAGCGGGAGGGGCAGATACGCAGTATTTT.

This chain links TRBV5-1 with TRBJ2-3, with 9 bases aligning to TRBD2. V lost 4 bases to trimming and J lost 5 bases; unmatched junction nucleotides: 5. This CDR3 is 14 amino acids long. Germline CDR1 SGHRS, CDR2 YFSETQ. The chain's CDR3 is CASSPGLAKDTQYF. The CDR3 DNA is TGCGCCAGCAGCCCGGGACTAGCAAAAGATACGCAGTATTTT.

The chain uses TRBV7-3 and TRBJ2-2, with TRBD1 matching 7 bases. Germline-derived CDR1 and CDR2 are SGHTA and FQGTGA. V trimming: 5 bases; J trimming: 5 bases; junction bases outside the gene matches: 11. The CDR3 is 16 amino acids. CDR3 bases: TGTGCCAGCAGCCTACGACAGGGCACTCGAACCGGGGAGCTGTTTTTT. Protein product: CASSLRQGTRTGELFF.

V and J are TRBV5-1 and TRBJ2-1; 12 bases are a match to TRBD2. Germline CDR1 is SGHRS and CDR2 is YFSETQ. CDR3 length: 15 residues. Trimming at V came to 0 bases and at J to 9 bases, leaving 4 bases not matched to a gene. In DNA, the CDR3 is TGCGCCAGCAGCTTGGTGACTAGCGGGGGAGGTGAGCAGTTCTTC. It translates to CASSLVTSGGGEQFF.

Here the CDR3 reads CASSYDRQGQYF. DNA for the CDR3: TGCGCCAGCAGCTATGATCGTCAGGGTCAGTACTTC. The chain has TRBV5-1 and TRBJ2-7; D is possibly TRBD1 (5 bases). Trimming took 3 bases from V and 10 from J, leaving 14 bases between them. This CDR3 has 12 residues. CDR1 is SGHRS and CDR2 is YFSETQ in the germline V gene.

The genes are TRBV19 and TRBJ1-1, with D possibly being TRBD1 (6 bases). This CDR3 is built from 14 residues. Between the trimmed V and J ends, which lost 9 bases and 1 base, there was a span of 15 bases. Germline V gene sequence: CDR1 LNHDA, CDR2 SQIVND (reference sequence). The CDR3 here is CASRWTEANTEAFF. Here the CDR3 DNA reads TGTGCCAGCAGATGGACAGAGGCGAACACTGAAGCTTTCTTT.

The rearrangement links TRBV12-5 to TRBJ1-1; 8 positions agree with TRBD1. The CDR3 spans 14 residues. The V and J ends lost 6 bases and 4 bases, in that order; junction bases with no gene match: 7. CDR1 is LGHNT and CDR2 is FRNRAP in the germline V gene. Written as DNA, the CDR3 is TGTGCTAGTGGCCCAGGGGGCGCCGGCACTGAAGCTTTCTTT. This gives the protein CASGPGGAGTEAFF.

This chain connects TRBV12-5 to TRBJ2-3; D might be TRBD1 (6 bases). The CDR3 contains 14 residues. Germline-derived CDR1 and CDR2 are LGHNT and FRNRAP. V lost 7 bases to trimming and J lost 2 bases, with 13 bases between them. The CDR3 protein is CASVLGHPTDTQYF. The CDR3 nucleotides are TGTGCTAGTGTTCTGGGACATCCCACAGATACGCAGTATTTT.

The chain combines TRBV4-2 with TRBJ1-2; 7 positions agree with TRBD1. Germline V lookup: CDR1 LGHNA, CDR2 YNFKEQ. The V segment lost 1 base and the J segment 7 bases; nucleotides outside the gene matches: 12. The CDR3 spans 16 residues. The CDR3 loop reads CASSQGQGGGLGGYTF. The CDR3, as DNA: TGTGCCAGCAGCCAAGGGCAGGGGGGCGGCTTGGGTGGCTACACCTTC.

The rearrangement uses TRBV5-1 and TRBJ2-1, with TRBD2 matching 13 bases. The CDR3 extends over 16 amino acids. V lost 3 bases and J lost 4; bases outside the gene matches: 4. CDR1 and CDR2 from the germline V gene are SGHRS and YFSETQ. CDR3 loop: CASSWGLAGQYNEQFF. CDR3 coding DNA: TGCGCCAGCAGCTGGGGACTAGCGGGGCAGTACAATGAGCAGTTCTTC.

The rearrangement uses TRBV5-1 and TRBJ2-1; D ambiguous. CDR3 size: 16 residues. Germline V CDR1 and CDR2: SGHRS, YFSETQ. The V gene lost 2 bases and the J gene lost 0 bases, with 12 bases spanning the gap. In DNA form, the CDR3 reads TGCGCCAGCAGCTTTTCTTCGGCTAGCTCCTACAATGAGCAGTTCTTC. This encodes CASSFSSASSYNEQFF.

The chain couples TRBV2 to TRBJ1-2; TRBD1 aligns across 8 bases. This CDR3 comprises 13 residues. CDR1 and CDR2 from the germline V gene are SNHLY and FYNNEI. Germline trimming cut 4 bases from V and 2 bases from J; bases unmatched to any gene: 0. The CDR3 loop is CASSGDRNYGYTF. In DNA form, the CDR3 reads TGTGCCAGCAGTGGGGACAGGAACTATGGCTACACCTTC.

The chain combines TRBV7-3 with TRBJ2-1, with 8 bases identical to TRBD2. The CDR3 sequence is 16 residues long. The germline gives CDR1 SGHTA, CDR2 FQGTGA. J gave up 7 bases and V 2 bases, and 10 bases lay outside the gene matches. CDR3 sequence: CASSLPGSGATNEQFF. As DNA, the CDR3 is TGTGCCAGCAGCTTACCCGGTAGCGGGGCTACTAATGAGCAGTTCTTC.

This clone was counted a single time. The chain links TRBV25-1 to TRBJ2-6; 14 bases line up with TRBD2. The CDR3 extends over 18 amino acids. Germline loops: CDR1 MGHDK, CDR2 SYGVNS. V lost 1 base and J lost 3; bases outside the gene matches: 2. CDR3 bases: TGTGCCAGCAGTGAATCTGGACTAGCGGGAGGTGGGGCCAACGTCCTGACTTTC. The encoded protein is CASSESGLAGGGANVLTF.

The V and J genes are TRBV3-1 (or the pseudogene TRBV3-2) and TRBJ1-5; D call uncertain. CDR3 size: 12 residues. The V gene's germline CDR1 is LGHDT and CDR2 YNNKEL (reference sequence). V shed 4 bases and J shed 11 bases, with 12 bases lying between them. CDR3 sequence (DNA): TGTGCCAGCAGCCGGGCAGAAACTTCCCAGCATTTT. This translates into CASSRAETSQHF.

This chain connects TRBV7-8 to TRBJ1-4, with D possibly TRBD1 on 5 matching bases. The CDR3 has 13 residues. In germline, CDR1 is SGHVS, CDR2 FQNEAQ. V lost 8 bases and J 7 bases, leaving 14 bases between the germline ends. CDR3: CASGPQGGEKLFF. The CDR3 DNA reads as TGTGCCAGCGGTCCCCAGGGCGGTGAAAAACTGTTTTTT.

Here the CDR3 DNA reads TGTGCCAGCAGCCACAGCACCGGGGAGCTGTTTTTT. Its translation: CASSHSTGELFF. This chain joins TRBV3-1 (or the pseudogene TRBV3-2) and TRBJ2-2; D is undetermined. Germline V lookup: CDR1 LGHDT, CDR2 YNNKEL (reference sequence). V lost 3 bases to trimming and J lost 4 bases, with 3 bases between them. The CDR3 length is 12 residues.

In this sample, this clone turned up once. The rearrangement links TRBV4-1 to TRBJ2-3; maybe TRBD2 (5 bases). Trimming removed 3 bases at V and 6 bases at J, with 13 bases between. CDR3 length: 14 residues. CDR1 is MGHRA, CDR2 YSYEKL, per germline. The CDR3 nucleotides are TGCGCCAGCAGCCATGGTCTCGGCGGGGATACGCAGTATTTT. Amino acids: CASSHGLGGDTQYF.

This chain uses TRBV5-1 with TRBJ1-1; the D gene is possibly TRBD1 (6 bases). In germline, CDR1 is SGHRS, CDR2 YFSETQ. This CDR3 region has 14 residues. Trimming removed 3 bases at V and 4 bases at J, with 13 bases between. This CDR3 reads CASSWQQGSTEAFF. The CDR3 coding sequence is TGCGCCAGCAGCTGGCAACAGGGAAGCACTGAAGCTTTCTTT.

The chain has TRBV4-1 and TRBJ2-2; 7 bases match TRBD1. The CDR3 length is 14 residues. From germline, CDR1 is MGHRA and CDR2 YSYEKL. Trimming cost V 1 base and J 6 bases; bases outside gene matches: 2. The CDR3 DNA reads TGCGCCAGCAGCCAAGGAGGGGGCCCCGGGGAGCTGTTTTTT. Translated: CASSQGGGPGELFF.

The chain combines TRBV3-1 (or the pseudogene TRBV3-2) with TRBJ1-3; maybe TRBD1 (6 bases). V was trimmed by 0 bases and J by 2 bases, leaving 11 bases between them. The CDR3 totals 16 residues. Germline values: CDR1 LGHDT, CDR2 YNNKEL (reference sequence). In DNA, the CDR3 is TGTGCCAGCAGCCAAGAAGGGACACTGACTGGAAACACCATATATTTT. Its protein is CASSQEGTLTGNTIYF.

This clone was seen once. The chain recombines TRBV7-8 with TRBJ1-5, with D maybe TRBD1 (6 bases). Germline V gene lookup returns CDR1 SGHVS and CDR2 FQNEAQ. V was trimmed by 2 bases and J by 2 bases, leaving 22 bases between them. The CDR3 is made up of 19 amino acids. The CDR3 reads CASSLFGGRLPLGNQPQHF. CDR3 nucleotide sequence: TGTGCCAGCAGCTTATTCGGGGGGCGTCTTCCGCTAGGCAATCAGCCCCAGCATTTT.

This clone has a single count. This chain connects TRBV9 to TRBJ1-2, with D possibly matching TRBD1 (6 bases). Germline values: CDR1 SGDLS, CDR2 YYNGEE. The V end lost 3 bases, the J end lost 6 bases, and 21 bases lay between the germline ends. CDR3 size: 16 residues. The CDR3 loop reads CASSGDPTGNAHGYTF. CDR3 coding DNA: TGTGCCAGCAGCGGGGATCCCACAGGGAACGCCCATGGCTACACCTTC.